A single sample is the source of the 25 T cell receptor beta chains below, sequenced in a study of siplizumab effects on memory and regulatory T cells (dated by TCRdb to 2018 to 2020). Libraries were constructed by the immunoSEQ multiplex PCR assay. TCRdb took over this immuneACCESS table, retaining in-frame rearrangements with V and J assigned. Such tables are incomplete; in checked studies, under half of the missing clones stem from an unresolved V gene, and the remainder is unexplained. Present in this sample are roughly 100,000 clones, 92% of which were seen just once. Around 1.1% of the sample lies in the top ten. The sequenced sample was CD4+ T cells sorted from blood. Every receptor here comes from a human donor in good health.

Remarks on this clone: A read error may account for a junction end that differs from germline. The chain is built from TRBV5-1 and TRBJ1-1; 8 bases line up with TRBD1. The CDR3 has 16 residues. CDR1 is SGHRS and CDR2 is YFSETQ in the germline V gene. CDR3: CASCLDRAVVNTEAFF. Here the CDR3 DNA reads TGCGCCAGCTGCTTGGACAGGGCCGTAGTGAACACTGAAGCTTTCTTT. Full variable domain (rest looked up from reference TRBV5-1 and TRBJ1-1): KAGVTQTPRYLIKTRGQQVTLSCSPISGHRSVSWYQQTPGQGLQFLFEYFSETQRNKGNFPGRFSGRQFSNSRSEMNVSTLELGDSALYLCASCLDRAVVNTEAFFGQGTRLTVV.

The chain combines TRBV28 with TRBJ1-2; D possibly corresponds to TRBD1 (5 bases). V was clipped by 4 bases and J by 2 bases, with 14 bases between them. This CDR3 comprises 15 residues. Germline loops: CDR1 MDHEN, CDR2 SYDVKM. CDR3 residues: CASSSSGSANYGYTF. The CDR3, as DNA: TGTGCCAGCAGTTCATCAGGGTCTGCGAACTATGGCTACACCTTC.

The CDR3 loop is CASAGFYEKLFF. The CDR3 DNA reads TGTGCCAGCGCGGGGTTTTACGAAAAACTGTTTTTT. The chain has TRBV6-1 and TRBJ1-4, with no clear D. The germline gives CDR1 MNHNS, CDR2 SASEGT. The ends were cut back, 8 bases at V and 8 bases at J, with 12 bases in the middle. The CDR3 is 12 amino acids.

V gene TRBV2 combines with J gene TRBJ1-2; 8 bases fit TRBD1. Looked up from germline, CDR1 is SNHLY and CDR2 is FYNNEI. Germline trimming cut 5 bases from V and 3 bases from J; bases unmatched to any gene: 5. The CDR3 runs 14 residues. CDR3 amino acids: CASSSGGSYYGYTF. The CDR3 region has the DNA TGTGCCAGCAGTTCAGGGGGCTCATACTATGGCTACACCTTC.

The rearrangement joins TRBV11-2 to TRBJ2-5; 9 bases fit TRBD1. The J call may be mistaken, given a closer DNA end match to TRBJ2-7. This CDR3 has 16 amino acids. From germline, CDR1 is SGHAT and CDR2 FQNNGV. The CDR3 reads CASSLPGTGNSYEQYF. The CDR3 nucleotides read TGTGCCAGCAGCTTACCAGGGACAGGGAATTCCTACGAGCAGTACTTC.

The rearrangement joins TRBV11-2 to TRBJ2-5; tentatively, D is TRBD2 (5 bases). The CDR3 is 13 amino acids. Trimming took 5 bases from V and 1 from J, leaving 8 bases between them. Germline lookup yields CDR1 SGHAT and CDR2 FQNNGV. As DNA, the CDR3 is TGTGCCAGCAGCCCGGACTTCCAAGAGACCCAGTACTTC. It encodes CASSPDFQETQYF.

The rearrangement uses TRBV7-2 and TRBJ2-2; maybe TRBD2 (5 bases). Trimming cost V 6 bases and J 4 bases, with 9 bases left between them. Germline CDR1 is SGHTA and CDR2 is FQGNSA. The CDR3 loop spans 13 amino acids. The CDR3 sequence is CASRDGLTGELFF. In DNA, the CDR3 is TGTGCCAGCAGGGACGGACTCACCGGGGAGCTGTTTTTT.

This chain links TRBV5-6 with TRBJ2-5; D is unresolved. The CDR3 loop spans 14 amino acids. Germline V gene lookup returns CDR1 SGHDT and CDR2 YYEEEE. The ends were cut back, 4 bases at V and 1 base at J, with 11 bases in the middle. The CDR3 nucleotides read TGTGCCAGCAGCCGCCGGAGCACCCAAGAGACCCAGTACTTC. Residues: CASSRRSTQETQYF.

The chain employs TRBV30 and TRBJ2-1; possible D gene TRBD2, 5 bases. V lost 5 bases, J lost 4 bases, and 12 bases lay in between. The CDR3 runs 13 residues. Germline V gene sequence: CDR1 GTSNPN, CDR2 SVGIG (reference sequence). CDR3 sequence reads: CAWDYRTYNEQFF. The DNA for the CDR3 is TGTGCCTGGGACTACCGGACTTACAATGAGCAGTTCTTC.

This chain connects TRBV6-1 to TRBJ1-2, with no clear D. Per the germline V gene, CDR1 is MNHNS and CDR2 is SASEGT. Trimming removed 3 bases from V and 3 bases from J, with 5 bases in between. This CDR3 spans 12 amino acids. The CDR3 region has the DNA TGTGCCAGCAGTGAGGACGACTATGGCTACACCTTC. Protein: CASSEDDYGYTF.

The V gene is TRBV10-3, the J gene TRBJ1-2; a weak D match, TRBD1 (5 bases). With 0 bases removed from V and 7 bases from J, the gap between germline ends came to 12 bases. This CDR3 spans 14 amino acids. The germline V gene encodes CDR1 ENHRY and CDR2 SYGVKD. The DNA for the CDR3 is TGTGCCATCAGTGAGTCTAACCAGGGTACTGGCTACACCTTC. The encoded protein is CAISESNQGTGYTF.

This clone has only one observation. The rearrangement joins TRBV11-3 to TRBJ2-3; D possibly corresponds to TRBD2 (7 bases). V was pared by 4 bases and J by 4 bases, with 27 bases between. Germline V gene data show CDR1 as SGHNT and CDR2 as YENEEA. The CDR3 sequence is 19 residues long. The CDR3 DNA reads TGTGCCAGCAGCTCCGGGTTAGGGGGAGGGCCCGTCGGTCCAGATACGCAGTATTTT. Amino acid sequence: CASSSGLGGGPVGPDTQYF.

The chain carries TRBV9 and TRBJ1-3; perhaps TRBD1 as D (6 bases). This CDR3 comprises 15 residues. The germline V gene has CDR1 SGDLS and CDR2 YYNGEE. The ends were cut back, 3 bases at V and 3 bases at J, with 13 bases in the middle. CDR3 nucleotide sequence: TGTGCCAGCAGCGCGGATCAGGGGTATGGAAACACCATATATTTT. Protein: CASSADQGYGNTIYF.

The chain carries TRBV7-8 and TRBJ1-5; unclear D gene. Germline V gene sequence: CDR1 SGHVS, CDR2 FQNEAQ. Trimming left V 1 base short and J 8 bases short, with 9 bases between. The CDR3 loop spans 13 amino acids. DNA for the CDR3: TGTGCCAGCAGCTTAGAACCGTTTAAGCCCCAGCATTTT. Residues: CASSLEPFKPQHF.

This clone showed up just a few times. The chain carries TRBV28 and TRBJ1-2; D perhaps matches TRBD1 (5 bases). Trimming pared 3 bases from V and 0 bases from J, leaving 14 bases between. This CDR3 is built from 16 residues. The germline V gene has CDR1 MDHEN and CDR2 SYDVKM. CDR3 residues: CASSFDRDPTNYGYTF. Written as DNA, the CDR3 is TGTGCCAGCAGTTTCGACCGGGACCCTACTAACTATGGCTACACCTTC.

The chain uses TRBV10-3 and TRBJ1-5, with 7 bases lining up with TRBD1. With 8 bases clipped from V and 7 bases from J, the junction kept 8 bases outside the gene matches. The germline CDR1 and CDR2 sequences are ENHRY and SYGVKD. The CDR3 contains 13 residues. The CDR3 coding sequence is TGTGCCATCTCCGCAGGGGGACGGCAGCCCCAGCATTTT. Protein product: CAISAGGRQPQHF.

This chain joins TRBV7-3 and TRBJ2-1, with 8 bases identical to TRBD2. Germline V gene data show CDR1 as SGHTA and CDR2 as FQGTGA. CDR3 length: 18 amino acids. V shed 0 bases, J shed 1 base, and the junction held 8 bases outside the gene matches. The CDR3 is CASSLTGGAGGSYNEQFF. Here the CDR3 DNA reads TGTGCCAGCAGCTTAACAGGTGGGGCGGGAGGTTCCTACAATGAGCAGTTCTTC.

The chain joins TRBV23-1 to TRBJ2-2; possibly TRBD1 or TRBD2 for D (5 bases each). TRBV23-1 is designated an ORF whose function remains uncertain. This CDR3 has 18 residues. Trimming shortened V by 2 bases and J by 0 bases, and 16 bases separated the two germline ends. The DNA for the CDR3 is TGCGCCAGCAGTCAACCCGGGACGGCAGTTACGAACACCGGGGAGCTGTTTTTT. Protein sequence: CASSQPGTAVTNTGELFF.

The rearrangement links TRBV5-1 to TRBJ2-5; no firm D call. Germline V gene data show CDR1 as SGHRS and CDR2 as YFSETQ. Trimming shortened V by 2 bases and J by 5 bases, and 7 bases separated the two germline ends. CDR3 length equals 12 residues. The CDR3 reads CASSFSAETQYF. In nucleotides, the CDR3 is TGCGCCAGCAGCTTCTCCGCTGAGACCCAGTACTTC.

This rearrangement joins TRBV5-6 to TRBJ1-2; 8 bases agree with TRBD1. Germline V gives CDR1 SGHDT, CDR2 YYEEEE. CDR3 length: 18 residues. V lost 2 bases to trimming and J lost 2 bases; unmatched junction nucleotides: 14. DNA for the CDR3: TGTGCCAGCAGCTTCCCTGGACAGGGTCGGGGAATAAACTATGGCTACACCTTC. Its translation is CASSFPGQGRGINYGYTF.

The chain joins TRBV5-4 to TRBJ2-2, with 7 bases that match TRBD1. Germline assignment: CDR1 SGHNT and CDR2 YYREEE (reference sequence). V trimming: 9 bases; J trimming: 5 bases; junction bases outside the gene matches: 10. The CDR3 contains 14 residues. CDR3 nucleotide sequence: TGTGCCACAGCCCGACAGGGTGGGACCGGGGAGCTGTTTTTT. The encoded protein is CATARQGGTGELFF.

The chain is built from TRBV7-8 and TRBJ2-2; TRBD2 agrees at 9 bases. The V segment lost 2 bases and the J segment 7 bases; nucleotides outside the gene matches: 8. The length of the CDR3 is 16 residues. The germline V gene has CDR1 SGHVS and CDR2 FQNEAQ. The CDR3 DNA sequence: TGTGCCAGCAGCTTATCTCCTAGCGGGATGAACGGGGAGCTGTTTTTT. Residues: CASSLSPSGMNGELFF.

The V gene is TRBV9, the J gene TRBJ2-6; a possible D gene is TRBD1 (5 bases). The V gene lost 4 bases and the J gene lost 3 bases, with 11 bases spanning the gap. Germline V gene lookup returns CDR1 SGDLS and CDR2 YYNGEE. This CDR3 has 15 amino acids. In nucleotides, the CDR3 is TGTGCCAGCAGCACTCAGGGTATTGGGGCCAACGTCCTGACTTTC. It codes for CASSTQGIGANVLTF.

This rearrangement joins TRBV15 to TRBJ2-6, with D perhaps TRBD1 (6 bases). V shed 0 bases and J shed 3 bases, with 9 bases lying between them. The CDR3 covers 16 residues. Germline V CDR1 and CDR2: LNHNV, YYDKDF (reference sequence). Here the CDR3 DNA reads TGTGCCACCAGCAGAGAGGGGGCGGTTGGGGCCAACGTCCTGACTTTC. Translation: CATSREGAVGANVLTF.

The chain has TRBV18 and TRBJ2-7, with D perhaps TRBD1 (5 bases). Germline CDR1 reads KGHSH; CDR2 reads LQKENI. V was clipped by 3 bases and J by 6 bases, with 15 bases between them. This CDR3 spans 14 amino acids. This CDR3 reads CASSPSRENVEQYF. The CDR3, as DNA: TGTGCCAGCTCACCGTCCAGGGAAAACGTCGAGCAGTACTTC.